This TCR beta chain was retrieved from a study of cytomegalovirus exposure and HLA in healthy donors. Looking at the study overall: An early data release held 79 million or so unique TCRs from HLA-typed donors. Study-wide findings and caveats: Later analysis indicated greater clonal expansion among HLA-associated TCR beta chains than among equally common other chains. Solely CMV serostatus was available to characterize immune exposure.

Trimming took 0 bases from V and 4 from J, leaving 22 bases between them. The CDR3 spans 18 residues. Germline CDR1 is SGDLS and CDR2 is YYNGEE. PCR primers comprised 60 Vbeta and 13 Jbeta primers. Per the authors' pipeline: Later, an analysis found around 77 million unique TCR beta chains, and about 10 million of these were shared. The data were produced by immunoSEQ multiplex PCR, yet TCRdb's version contains in-frame clones alone and is incomplete. The V and J calls and clone size were taken over from that table, and D and trimming were inferred from the DNA. The sample has 150,000 to 200,000 clones, more than 65% seen once. Concerning this clone itself: Antigen specificity is unknown.

The source material was PBMCs. This TCR derives from a woman aged 25-40 years in good health and CMV-seropositive. The chain is built from TRBV9 and TRBJ1-2; perhaps TRBD1 as D (5 bases). The CDR3 DNA follows: TGTGCCAGCAGCGTAGCTACCGGGGGATCCTCGTCTCTCTATGGCTACACCTTC. This gives the protein CASSVATGGSSSLYGYTF.